The 28 T cell receptor beta chains below were found in one sample sequenced in a study of monozygotic twins with inflammatory bowel disease. TCRdb reanalyzed the 5' RACE reads and collapses them to one entry per CDR3 protein, without DNA. In all, the sample yields 350,000 to 550,000 distinct CDR3 sequences. Sequencing input: blood. Receptors were obtained from a human donor with ulcerative colitis or Crohn's disease, or a healthy co-twin of an affected twin (not recorded which).

The genes are TRBV11-2 and TRBJ2-5; without DNA, the TCRdb call of TRBD1 cannot be checked. CDR3 length: 15 residues. The germline CDR1 and CDR2 sequences are SGHAT and FQNNGV. The CDR3 reads CASSTGTGSQETQYF. Supplemented by reference TRBV11-2 and TRBJ2-5, the full variable domain reads EAGVAQSPRYKIIEKRQSVAFWCNPISGHATLYWYQQILGQGPKLLIQFQNNGVVDDSQLPKDRFSAERLKGVDSTLKIQPAKLEDSAVYLCASSTGTGSQETQYFGPGTRLLVL.

V is TRBV7-3 and J is TRBJ2-2. This CDR3 has 14 amino acids. The germline V gene has CDR1 SGHTA and CDR2 FQGTGA. CDR3 sequence: CASSPRSNTGELFF.

The chain carries TRBV20-1 and TRBJ2-5; TCRdb's D gene call, TRBD1, goes unchecked for lack of DNA. The CDR3 is 14 amino acids. The V gene's germline CDR1 is DFQATT and CDR2 SNEGSKA (reference sequence). The CDR3 is CSARGVGARATQYF.

The V gene is TRBV6-2 or TRBV6-3, the J gene TRBJ2-1. The CDR3 has 13 residues. CDR1 is MNHEY, CDR2 SVGEGT, per germline. The CDR3 loop reads CASREVFDNEQFF.

The gene calls are TRBV7-2 and TRBJ2-7; TCRdb designates TRBD2, a call that cannot be tested without DNA. The CDR3 length is 14 residues. Germline V lookup: CDR1 SGHTA, CDR2 FQGNSA. The CDR3 loop reads CASSLGSASYEQYF. Full variable domain (rest looked up from reference TRBV7-2 and TRBJ2-7): GAGVSQSPSNKVTEKGKDVELRCDPISGHTALYWYRQSLGQGLEFLIYFQGNSAPDKSGLPSDRFSAERTGGSVSTLTIQRTQQEDSAVYLCASSLGSASYEQYFGPGTRLTVT.

The rearrangement uses TRBV2 and TRBJ2-5; TCRdb's D gene call, TRBD1, goes unchecked for lack of DNA. The CDR3 runs to 12 residues. Germline CDR1 SNHLY, CDR2 FYNNEI. The CDR3 spells CASIGGGETQYF.

V gene TRBV7-9 combines with J gene TRBJ1-1; there is no DNA to check the TCRdb D call of TRBD1. Germline V gene sequence: CDR1 SEHNR, CDR2 FQNEAQ (reference sequence). This CDR3 spans 15 amino acids. The CDR3 protein is CASSLVTGGRTEAFF.

This chain connects TRBV19 to TRBJ1-5; TCRdb outputs TRBD1, but without DNA this stays unchecked. The length of the CDR3 is 13 residues. Germline CDR1 LNHDA, CDR2 SQIVND (reference sequence). CDR3 region: CASRGRGNQPQHF.

The chain links TRBV10-3 to TRBJ2-2; the TCRdb D gene call, TRBD2, has no DNA to confirm it. Per the germline V gene, CDR1 is ENHRY and CDR2 is SYGVKD. This CDR3 has 15 amino acids. The chain's CDR3 is CAIRTGLAGAGELFF.

The CDR3 loop is CASSLRGPSAYEQYF. This chain links TRBV7-8 with TRBJ2-7; TCRdb lists TRBD1, though no DNA is available to test this call. The CDR3 contains 15 residues. Germline-derived CDR1 and CDR2 are SGHVS and FQNEAQ.

This chain links TRBV12-3 or TRBV12-4 with TRBJ1-4. CDR3 size: 15 residues. The CDR3 protein is CASKDGLATNEKLFF.

The chain carries TRBV7-2 and TRBJ2-7; TCRdb selects TRBD2, and the lack of DNA leaves this call unchecked. The CDR3 extends over 15 amino acids. The germline CDR1 and CDR2 sequences are SGHTA and FQGNSA. The CDR3: CASSLGRGELGEQYF.

This sequence joins TRBV9 and TRBJ2-1; the TCRdb D gene call, TRBD2, has no DNA to confirm it. The CDR3 consists of 19 residues. Looked up from germline, CDR1 is SGDLS and CDR2 is YYNGEE. The CDR3 protein is CASSVEESLAGGSYNEQFF.

The chain employs TRBV4-2 and TRBJ1-5. The germline V gene encodes CDR1 LGHNA and CDR2 YNFKEQ. The CDR3 has 14 residues. The CDR3 sequence is CASSQEKGDQPQHF.

The J gene is TRBJ1-4, the V gene TRBV5-1. The CDR3 spans 15 residues. Germline CDR1 is SGHRS and CDR2 is YFSETQ. The CDR3 here is CASSLDRPPNEKLFF.

This chain links TRBV29-1 with TRBJ1-2; without DNA, the TCRdb call of TRBD1 cannot be checked. Germline V gene sequence: CDR1 SQVTM, CDR2 ANQGSEA. The CDR3 consists of 12 residues. The CDR3 is CSVVEGAYGYTF.

V gene TRBV18 combines with J gene TRBJ2-7; the TRBD1 assignment by TCRdb is unverifiable without DNA. Per germline, CDR1 KGHSH and CDR2 LQKENI. This CDR3 has 14 amino acids. The CDR3 spells CASSPGTEAYEQYF.

J is TRBJ2-1 and V is TRBV15; the TRBD1 assignment by TCRdb is unverifiable without DNA. Germline V gene data show CDR1 as LNHNV and CDR2 as YYDKDF (reference sequence). This CDR3 has 16 amino acids. The CDR3 loop is CATSREGRISYNEQFF. Complete variable domain (other parts from reference TRBV15 and TRBJ2-1): DAMVIQNPRYQVTQFGKPVTLSCSQTLNHNVMYWYQQKSSQAPKLLFHYYDKDFNNEADTPDNFQSRRPNTSFCFLDIRSPGLGDTAMYLCATSREGRISYNEQFFGPGTRLTVL.

The chain recombines TRBV12-3 or TRBV12-4 with TRBJ1-5. The CDR3 contains 14 residues. CDR3 sequence: CASSLEDGVWPQHF.

This rearrangement joins TRBV7-9 to TRBJ2-3; TCRdb's D gene call, TRBD1, goes unchecked for lack of DNA. The germline V gene has CDR1 SEHNR and CDR2 FQNEAQ (reference sequence). The CDR3 covers 17 residues. The CDR3 spells CASSYKESGLLTDTQYF.

The chain combines TRBV10-3 with TRBJ1-1; TCRdb lists TRBD1, though no DNA is available to test this call. This CDR3 has 13 amino acids. Germline assignment: CDR1 ENHRY and CDR2 SYGVKD. The chain's CDR3 is CAISLDSVTEAFF.

The rearrangement links TRBV29-1 to TRBJ2-1; without DNA, the TCRdb call of TRBD2 cannot be checked. This CDR3 is 12 amino acids long. Germline CDR1 is SQVTM and CDR2 is ANQGSEA. The CDR3 region is CSESSGTNEQFF.

V is TRBV6-1 and J is TRBJ2-2; TCRdb picks TRBD2, but there is no DNA to check that call. The V gene's germline CDR1 is MNHNS and CDR2 SASEGT. The CDR3 spans 16 residues. CDR3 sequence reads: CASSPMGLARTGELFF.

The chain carries TRBV5-1 and TRBJ1-5; TCRdb proposes TRBD1, but this gene call is untestable without DNA. Germline CDR1 is SGHRS and CDR2 is YFSETQ. The CDR3 consists of 14 residues. The chain's CDR3 is CASSLVGGASPQHF. Based on the CDR3 plus reference TRBV5-1 and TRBJ1-5, the full variable domain is KAGVTQTPRYLIKTRGQQVTLSCSPISGHRSVSWYQQTPGQGLQFLFEYFSETQRNKGNFPGRFSGRQFSNSRSEMNVSTLELGDSALYLCASSLVGGASPQHFGDGTRLSIL.

The CDR3 loop is CASSLTGEQASTDTQYF. This chain links TRBV5-4 with TRBJ2-3; TCRdb's D call of TRBD1 is untestable without DNA. Germline lookup yields CDR1 SGHNT and CDR2 YYREEE (reference sequence). The CDR3 has 17 residues.

The chain couples TRBV3-1 to TRBJ2-5; TCRdb proposes TRBD2, but this gene call is untestable without DNA. The CDR3 covers 17 residues. Germline-derived CDR1 and CDR2 are LGHDT and YNNKEL (reference sequence). CDR3 sequence reads: CASSPLEAELGGETQYF.

This chain connects TRBV20-1 to TRBJ2-4; TCRdb's assignment of TRBD2 cannot be checked, as there is no DNA. CDR1 is DFQATT, CDR2 SNEGSKA, per germline (reference sequence). The CDR3 spans 15 residues. The chain's CDR3 is CSAKRDSLAKNIQYF.

This chain links TRBV25-1 with TRBJ1-1. The germline V gene has CDR1 MGHDK and CDR2 SYGVNS. This CDR3 region has 14 residues. The CDR3 loop reads CASSESGSTTEAFF.